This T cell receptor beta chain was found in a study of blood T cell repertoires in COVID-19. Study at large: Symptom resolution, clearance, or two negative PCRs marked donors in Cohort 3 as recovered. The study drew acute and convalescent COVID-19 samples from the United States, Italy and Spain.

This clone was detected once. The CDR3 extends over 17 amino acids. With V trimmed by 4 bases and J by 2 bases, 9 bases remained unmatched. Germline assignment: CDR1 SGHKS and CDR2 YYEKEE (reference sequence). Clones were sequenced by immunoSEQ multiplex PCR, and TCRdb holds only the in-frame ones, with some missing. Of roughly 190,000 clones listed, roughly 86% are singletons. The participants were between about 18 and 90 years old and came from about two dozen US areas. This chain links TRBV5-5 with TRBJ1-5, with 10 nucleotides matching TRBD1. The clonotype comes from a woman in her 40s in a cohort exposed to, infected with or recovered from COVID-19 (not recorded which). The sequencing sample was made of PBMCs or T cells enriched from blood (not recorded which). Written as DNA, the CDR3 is TGTGCCAGCAGCCTGGACAGGGGGGGACTGGGCAATCAGCCCCAGCATTTT. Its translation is CASSLDRGGLGNQPQHF.